The rows below give T cell receptor beta chains drawn from one sample of a study of Ad26.COV2.S vaccination and SARS-CoV-2 variants. Data came from immunoSEQ multiplex PCR; TCRdb stores just in-frame clones and leaves some out. The data contain roughly 700,000 clones, roughly nine tenths of them singletons. The sample was peripheral blood, taken in a trial of Ad26.COV2.S vaccine versus placebo. These receptors all come from a person aged 18-65 years who received the Ad26.COV2.S COVID-19 vaccine or a placebo. CDR3s include the opening cysteine and the closing phenylalanine or tryptophan. The order of the fields is D gene, clone size, V gene, J gene, CDR3 protein, CDR3 DNA. A D gene is named only where the DNA matches it firmly. The size of a clone is reported for some rows only, either as once, few or many, or as a class for expanded clones.

-,-,TRBV19,TRBJ2-2,CASSIQAGNTGELFF,TGTGCCAGTAGTATTCAGGCAGGGAACACCGGGGAGCTGTTTTTT
TRBD1,-,TRBV5-6,TRBJ2-1,CASSQVGGQQFF,TGTGCCAGCAGCCAGGTAGGGGGCCAGCAGTTCTTC
-,-,TRBV27,TRBJ1-5,CASSRNPGTPNQPQHF,TGTGCCAGCAGCCGAAATCCGGGGACACCCAATCAGCCCCAGCATTTT
-,-,TRBV29-1,TRBJ2-7,CSVVGQSYEQYF,TGCAGCGTAGTTGGACAGTCCTACGAGCAGTACTTC
-,-,TRBV6-5,TRBJ1-5,CASSFWRQKQNQPQHF,TGTGCCAGCAGTTTTTGGAGACAGAAGCAGAATCAGCCCCAGCATTTT
-,-,TRBV27,TRBJ2-7,CASSLSGRPGSYEQYF,TGTGCCAGCAGTTTATCGGGACGGCCGGGGTCCTACGAGCAGTACTTC
-,few,TRBV7-9,TRBJ1-1,CASSSQRDTEAFF,TGTGCCAGCAGCTCCCAACGAGACACTGAAGCTTTCTTT
-,-,TRBV19,TRBJ2-1,CASSIWSGKSYNEQFF,TGTGCCAGTAGTATCTGGTCAGGGAAATCCTACAATGAGCAGTTCTTC
TRBD2,-,TRBV19,TRBJ2-2,CASGGRAGELFF,TGTGCCTCGGGGGGACGGGCCGGGGAGCTGTTTTTT
-,-,TRBV19,TRBJ1-1,CASSWGGQNTEAFF,TGTGCCAGTAGTTGGGGGGGACAGAACACTGAAGCTTTCTTT
TRBD2,-,TRBV7-8,TRBJ2-3,CASSSWVAGGHDTQYF,TGTGCCAGCAGCTCCTGGGTAGCGGGGGGGCATGATACGCAGTATTTT
TRBD2,-,TRBV12-3/TRBV12-4,TRBJ2-5,CASSLGGGQYF,TGTGCCAGCAGTTTAGGCGGGGGCCAGTACTTC
TRBD1,few,TRBV3-1/TRBV3-2,TRBJ1-2,CASSQKGSHRGGFYGYTF,TGTGCCAGCAGCCAAAAGGGGTCCCACAGGGGGGGCTTCTATGGCTACACCTTC
-,-,TRBV6-5,TRBJ1-5,CASRDSNQPQHF,TGTGCCAGCAGGGATAGCAATCAGCCCCAGCATTTT
-,-,TRBV19,TRBJ2-7,CASSIDINYEQYF,TGTGCCAGTAGTATAGACATTAACTACGAGCAGTACTTC
-,-,TRBV18,TRBJ1-5,CASSPFEQSSNQPQHF,TGTGCCAGCTCCCCGTTTGAACAGAGTAGCAATCAGCCCCAGCATTTT
TRBD1,-,TRBV5-5,TRBJ1-5,CASSLNRGLGQPQHF,TGTGCCAGCAGCTTGAACAGGGGGCTCGGTCAGCCCCAGCATTTT
-,once,TRBV10-1,TRBJ2-5,CASSDYIQETQYF,TGCGCCAGCAGCGACTATATCCAAGAGACCCAGTACTTC
-,-,TRBV7-9,TRBJ1-2,CASSLEGLGFSGYTF,TGTGCCAGCAGCTTAGAAGGTCTGGGGTTCAGTGGCTACACCTTC
TRBD1,-,TRBV7-9,TRBJ2-7,CASIQVGTGGNEQYF,TGTGCCAGCATCCAGGTGGGGACAGGGGGCAACGAGCAGTACTTC
-,once,TRBV6-5,TRBJ2-5,CASKEQLGKETQYF,TGTGCCAGCAAGGAACAGCTTGGGAAAGAGACCCAGTACTTC
-,-,TRBV7-2,TRBJ2-7,CASSLLGGQQYF,TGTGCCAGCAGCTTACTGGGGGGACAGCAGTACTTC
TRBD1,-,TRBV24-1,TRBJ2-1,CATSDRTGPSYNEQFF,TGTGCCACCAGTGATCGGACAGGGCCCTCCTACAATGAGCAGTTCTTC